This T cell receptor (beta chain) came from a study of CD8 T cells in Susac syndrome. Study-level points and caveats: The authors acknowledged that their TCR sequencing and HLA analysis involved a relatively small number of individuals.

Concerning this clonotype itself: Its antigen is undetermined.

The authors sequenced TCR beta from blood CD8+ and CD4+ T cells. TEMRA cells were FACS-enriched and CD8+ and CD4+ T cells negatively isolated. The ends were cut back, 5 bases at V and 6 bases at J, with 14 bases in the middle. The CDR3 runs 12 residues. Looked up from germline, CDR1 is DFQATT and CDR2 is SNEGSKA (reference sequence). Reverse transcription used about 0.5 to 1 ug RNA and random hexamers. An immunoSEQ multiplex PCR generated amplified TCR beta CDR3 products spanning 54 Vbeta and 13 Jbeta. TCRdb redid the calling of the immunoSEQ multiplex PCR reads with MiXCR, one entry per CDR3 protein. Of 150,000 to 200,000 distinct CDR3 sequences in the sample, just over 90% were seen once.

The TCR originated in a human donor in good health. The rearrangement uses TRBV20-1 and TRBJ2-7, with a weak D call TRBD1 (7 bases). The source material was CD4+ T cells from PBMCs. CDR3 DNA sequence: TGCAGTGCTTTAAACAGGGGAGGCGAGCAGTACTTC. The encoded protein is CSALNRGGEQYF.